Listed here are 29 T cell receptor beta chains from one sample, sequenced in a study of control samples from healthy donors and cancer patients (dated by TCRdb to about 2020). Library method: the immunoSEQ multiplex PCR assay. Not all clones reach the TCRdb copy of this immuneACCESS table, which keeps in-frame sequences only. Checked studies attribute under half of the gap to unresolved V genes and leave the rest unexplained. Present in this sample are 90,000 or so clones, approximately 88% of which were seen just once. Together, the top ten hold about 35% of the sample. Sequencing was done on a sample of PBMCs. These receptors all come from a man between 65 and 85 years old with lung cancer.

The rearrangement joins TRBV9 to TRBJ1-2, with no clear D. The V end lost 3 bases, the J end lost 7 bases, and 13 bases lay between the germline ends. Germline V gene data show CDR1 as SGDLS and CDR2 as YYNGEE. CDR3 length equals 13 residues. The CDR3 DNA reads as TGTGCCAGCAGCGCGGGCTCAATGCGTGGCTACACCTTC. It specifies CASSAGSMRGYTF.

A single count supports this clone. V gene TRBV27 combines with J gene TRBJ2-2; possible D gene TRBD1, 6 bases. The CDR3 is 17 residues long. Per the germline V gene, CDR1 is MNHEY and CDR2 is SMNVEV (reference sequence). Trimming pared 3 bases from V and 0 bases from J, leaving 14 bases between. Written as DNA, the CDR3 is TGTGCCAGCAGTTTCCGGGACACTCTCGCGAACACCGGGGAGCTGTTTTTT. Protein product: CASSFRDTLANTGELFF.

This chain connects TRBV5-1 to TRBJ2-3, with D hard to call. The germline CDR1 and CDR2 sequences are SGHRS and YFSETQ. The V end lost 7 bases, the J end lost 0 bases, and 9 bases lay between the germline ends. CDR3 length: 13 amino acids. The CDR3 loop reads CASAESSTDTQYF. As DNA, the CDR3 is TGCGCCAGCGCAGAGTCTAGCACAGATACGCAGTATTTT.

Written as DNA, the CDR3 is TGTGCCAGCAGAGCTGACAGGGGTGGCAATCAGCCCCAGCATTTT. Amino acid sequence: CASRADRGGNQPQHF. This sequence joins TRBV2 and TRBJ1-5; TRBD1 aligns across 8 bases. The germline V gene encodes CDR1 SNHLY and CDR2 FYNNEI. V lost 6 bases and J lost 2; bases outside the gene matches: 6. The CDR3 extends over 15 amino acids.

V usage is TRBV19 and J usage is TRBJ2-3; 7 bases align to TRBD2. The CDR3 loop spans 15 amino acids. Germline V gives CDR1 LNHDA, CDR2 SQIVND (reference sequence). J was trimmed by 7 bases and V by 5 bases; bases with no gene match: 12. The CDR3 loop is CASSAGAGLSNTQYF. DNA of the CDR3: TGTGCCAGTAGTGCAGGAGCGGGGCTTTCGAATACGCAGTATTTT.

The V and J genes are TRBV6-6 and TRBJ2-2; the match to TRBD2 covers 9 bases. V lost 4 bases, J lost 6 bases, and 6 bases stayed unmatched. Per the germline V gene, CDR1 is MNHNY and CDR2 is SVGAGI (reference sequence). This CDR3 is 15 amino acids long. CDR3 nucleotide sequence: TGTGCCAGCAGTTTAGGCGGGGGGGCCGCCGGGGAGCTGTTTTTT. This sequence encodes CASSLGGGAAGELFF.

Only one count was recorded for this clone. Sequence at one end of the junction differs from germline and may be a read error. CDR3 sequence (DNA): TGTGCTAGCAGCAGGACTAGCGTAAACACCGGGGAGCTGTTTTTT. This sequence encodes CASSRTSVNTGELFF. The V call is TRBV7-7, the J call TRBJ2-2, with 9 bases lining up with TRBD2. Germline V CDR1 and CDR2: SSHAT, FNYEAQ (reference sequence). This CDR3 is 15 amino acids long.

The CDR3 sequence is CASRGGPPTDTQYF. DNA of the CDR3: TGTGCCAGCAGGGGGGGGCCCCCCACAGATACGCAGTATTTT. The chain joins TRBV5-4 to TRBJ2-3, with a weak D call TRBD2 (7 bases). The germline V and J ends were trimmed by 5 bases and 2 bases, with 12 bases remaining between them. CDR3 length: 14 amino acids. Looked up from germline, CDR1 is SGHNT and CDR2 is YYREEE (reference sequence).

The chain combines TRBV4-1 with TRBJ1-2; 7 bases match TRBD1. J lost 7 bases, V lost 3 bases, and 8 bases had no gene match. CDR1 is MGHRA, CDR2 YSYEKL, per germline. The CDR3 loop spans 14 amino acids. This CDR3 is CASSQEAQGLGYTF. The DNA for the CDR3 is TGCGCCAGCAGCCAGGAGGCACAGGGGCTTGGCTACACCTTC.

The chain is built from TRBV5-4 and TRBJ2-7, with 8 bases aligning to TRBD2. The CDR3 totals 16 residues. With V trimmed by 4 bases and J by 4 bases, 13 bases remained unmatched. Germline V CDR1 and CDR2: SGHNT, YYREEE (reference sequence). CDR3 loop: CASSPGRGSTSYEQYF. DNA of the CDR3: TGTGCCAGCAGCCCCGGGAGGGGGAGTACGTCGTACGAGCAGTACTTC.

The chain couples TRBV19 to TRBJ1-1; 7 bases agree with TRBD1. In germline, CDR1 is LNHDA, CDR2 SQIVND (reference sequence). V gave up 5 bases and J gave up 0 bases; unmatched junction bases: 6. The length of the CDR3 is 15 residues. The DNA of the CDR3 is TGTGCCAGTAGTGAGGGACAGATAGTGAACACTGAAGCTTTCTTT. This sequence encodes CASSEGQIVNTEAFF.

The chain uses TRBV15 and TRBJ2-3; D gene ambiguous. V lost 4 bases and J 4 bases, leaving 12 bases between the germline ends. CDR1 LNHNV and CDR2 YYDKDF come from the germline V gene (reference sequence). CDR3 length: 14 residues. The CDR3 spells CATSTFVGSDTQYF. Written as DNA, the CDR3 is TGTGCCACCAGCACGTTCGTGGGCTCAGATACGCAGTATTTT.

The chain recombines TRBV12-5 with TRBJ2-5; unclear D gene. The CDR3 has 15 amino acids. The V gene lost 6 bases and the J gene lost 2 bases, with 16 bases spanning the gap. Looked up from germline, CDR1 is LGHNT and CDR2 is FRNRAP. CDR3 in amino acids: CASGLSGDWQETQYF. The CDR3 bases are TGTGCTAGTGGCCTATCCGGAGACTGGCAAGAGACCCAGTACTTC.

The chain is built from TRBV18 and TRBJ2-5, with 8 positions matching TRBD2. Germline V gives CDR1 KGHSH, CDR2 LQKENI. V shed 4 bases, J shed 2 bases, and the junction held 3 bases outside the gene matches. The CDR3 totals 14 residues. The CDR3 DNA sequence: TGTGCCAGCTCACTCCGCGGGGGGCAAGAGACCCAGTACTTC. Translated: CASSLRGGQETQYF.

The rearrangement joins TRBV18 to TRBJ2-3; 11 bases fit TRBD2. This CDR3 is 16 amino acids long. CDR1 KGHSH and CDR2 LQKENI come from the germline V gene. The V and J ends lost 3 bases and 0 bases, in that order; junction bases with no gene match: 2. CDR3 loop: CASSPRLAGSTDTQYF. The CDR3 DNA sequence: TGTGCCAGCTCACCCCGACTAGCGGGGAGCACAGATACGCAGTATTTT.

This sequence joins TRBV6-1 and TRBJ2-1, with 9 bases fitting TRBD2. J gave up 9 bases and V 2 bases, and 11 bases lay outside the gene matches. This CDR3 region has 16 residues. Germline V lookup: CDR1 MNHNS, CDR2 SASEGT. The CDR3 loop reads CASSERGGGALTEQFF. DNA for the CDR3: TGTGCCAGCAGTGAAAGAGGCGGGGGGGCCCTGACTGAGCAGTTCTTC.

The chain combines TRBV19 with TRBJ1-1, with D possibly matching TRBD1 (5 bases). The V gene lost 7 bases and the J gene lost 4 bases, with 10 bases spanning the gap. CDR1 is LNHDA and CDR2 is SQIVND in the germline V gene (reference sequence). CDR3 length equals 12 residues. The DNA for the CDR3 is TGTGCCAGTACCCTAAGGGGCACTGAAGCTTTCTTT. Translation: CASTLRGTEAFF.

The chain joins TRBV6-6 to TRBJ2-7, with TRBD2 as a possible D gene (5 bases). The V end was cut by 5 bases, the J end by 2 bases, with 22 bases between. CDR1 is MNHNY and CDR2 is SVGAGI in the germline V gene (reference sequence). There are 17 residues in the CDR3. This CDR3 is CASSPRPSPQLPYEQYF. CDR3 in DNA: TGTGCCAGCAGTCCCCGGCCTAGCCCCCAGCTACCCTACGAGCAGTACTTC.

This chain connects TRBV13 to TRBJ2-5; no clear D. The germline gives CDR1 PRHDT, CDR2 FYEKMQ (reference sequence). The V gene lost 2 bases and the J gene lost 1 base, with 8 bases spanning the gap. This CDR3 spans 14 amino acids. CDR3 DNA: TGTGCCAGCAGCTTAACGACCGGCCAAGAGACCCAGTACTTC. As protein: CASSLTTGQETQYF.

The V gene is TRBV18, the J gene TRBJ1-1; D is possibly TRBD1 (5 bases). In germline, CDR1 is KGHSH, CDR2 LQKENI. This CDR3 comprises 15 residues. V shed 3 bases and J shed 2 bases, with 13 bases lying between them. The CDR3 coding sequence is TGTGCCAGCTCACCTCCCGGGACGGGAAACACTGAAGCTTTCTTT. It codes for CASSPPGTGNTEAFF.

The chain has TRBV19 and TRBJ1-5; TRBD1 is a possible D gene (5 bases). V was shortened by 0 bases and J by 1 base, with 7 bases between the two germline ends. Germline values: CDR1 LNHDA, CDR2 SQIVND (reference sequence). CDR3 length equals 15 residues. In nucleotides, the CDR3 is TGTGCCAGTAGTATAGACAGGGACAGCAATCAGCCCCAGCATTTT. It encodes CASSIDRDSNQPQHF.

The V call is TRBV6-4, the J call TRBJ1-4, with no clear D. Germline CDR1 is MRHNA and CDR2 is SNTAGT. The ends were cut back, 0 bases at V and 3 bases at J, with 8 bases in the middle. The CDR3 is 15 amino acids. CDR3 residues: CASSDSGRSNEKLFF. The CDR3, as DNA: TGTGCCAGCAGTGACTCAGGCAGATCTAATGAAAAACTGTTTTTT.

The CDR3 nucleotides are TGTGCCAGCAGCTTAATGAGGGTGAGCTATGGCTACACCTTC. This encodes CASSLMRVSYGYTF. J is TRBJ1-2 and V is TRBV7-3; no reliable D call. The CDR3 loop spans 14 amino acids. With 1 base removed from V and 4 bases from J, the gap between germline ends came to 10 bases. Per the germline V gene, CDR1 is SGHTA and CDR2 is FQGTGA.

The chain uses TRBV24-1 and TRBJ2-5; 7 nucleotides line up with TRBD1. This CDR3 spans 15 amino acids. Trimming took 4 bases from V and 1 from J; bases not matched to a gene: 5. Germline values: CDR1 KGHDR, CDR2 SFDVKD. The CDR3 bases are TGTGCCACCAGTGACCCTTCAGGGGGCCAAGAGACCCAGTACTTC. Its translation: CATSDPSGGQETQYF.

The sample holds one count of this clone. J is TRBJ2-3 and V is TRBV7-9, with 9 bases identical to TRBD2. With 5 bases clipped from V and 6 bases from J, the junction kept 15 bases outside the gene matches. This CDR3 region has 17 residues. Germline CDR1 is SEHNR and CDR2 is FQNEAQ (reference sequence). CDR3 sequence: CASSPHGLSGGTDTQYF. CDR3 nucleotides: TGTGCCAGCAGCCCCCACGGGTTGAGCGGGGGGACTGATACGCAGTATTTT.

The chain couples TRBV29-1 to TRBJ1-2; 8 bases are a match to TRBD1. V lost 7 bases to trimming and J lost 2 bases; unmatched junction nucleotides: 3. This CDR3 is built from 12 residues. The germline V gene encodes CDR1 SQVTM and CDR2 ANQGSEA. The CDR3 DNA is TGCAGCGCCCACAGGGGGAACTATGGCTACACCTTC. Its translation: CSAHRGNYGYTF. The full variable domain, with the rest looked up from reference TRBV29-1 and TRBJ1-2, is SAVISQKPSRDICQRGTSLTIQCQVDSQVTMMFWYRQQPGQSLTLIATANQGSEATYESGFVIDKFPISRPNLTFSTLTVSNMSPEDSSIYLCSAHRGNYGYTFGSGTRLTVV.

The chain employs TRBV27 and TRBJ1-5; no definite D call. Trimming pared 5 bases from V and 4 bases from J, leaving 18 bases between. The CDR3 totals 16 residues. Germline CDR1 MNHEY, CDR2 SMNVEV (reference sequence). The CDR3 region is CASSTGRSPGNQPQHF. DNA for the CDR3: TGTGCCAGCAGTACCGGACGGTCTCCTGGGAATCAGCCCCAGCATTTT.

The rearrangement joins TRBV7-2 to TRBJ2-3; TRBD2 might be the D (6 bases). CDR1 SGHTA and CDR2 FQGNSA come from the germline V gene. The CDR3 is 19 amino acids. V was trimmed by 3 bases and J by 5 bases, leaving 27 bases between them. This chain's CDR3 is CASSFTPGYPLEGEDTQYF. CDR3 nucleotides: TGTGCCAGCAGCTTCACACCCGGGTACCCGCTGGAGGGCGAAGATACGCAGTATTTT.

The CDR3 here is CASSFGGNNEQFF. Here the CDR3 DNA reads TGTGCCAGCAGTTTCGGGGGGAACAATGAGCAGTTCTTC. This rearrangement joins TRBV12-3 or TRBV12-4 to TRBJ2-1; TRBD2 matches at 7 bases. The CDR3 length is 13 residues. With V trimmed by 3 bases and J by 5 bases, 1 base remained unmatched.